This T cell receptor (beta chain) was captured by sequencing in a study of T cell responses to AZD1222 COVID-19 vaccine. Looking at the study overall: Analyses pooled second doses at about 4 or about 12 weeks. Study-wide findings and caveats: In a largely white British group with more females than males, clonal diversity was possibly underestimated. Across the whole spike, CD4 TCRs peaked at regions 160-218 and 743-854. Unmutated regions of variants are reportedly targeted by nearly half of spike-specific TCRs.

Per the germline V gene, CDR1 is LGHNT and CDR2 is FRNRAP. Deletions cut 0 bases from V and 2 bases from J, with 11 bases between. The CDR3 covers 16 residues. This clone has a single count. Its antigen is not known. Generated by immunoSEQ multiplex PCR, the TCRdb table keeps only in-frame clones and is missing some. The sample has under 95,000 clones, 86% seen once. The V call is TRBV12-5, the J call TRBJ1-3; perhaps TRBD1 as D (5 bases). The TCR was taken from an adult in good health. This specimen was peripheral blood, taken on day 0 of AZD1222 vaccination. The CDR3 nucleotides read TGTGCTAGTGGTTTGGTAGGGTGGGGCGCTGGAAACACCATATATTTT. It translates to CASGLVGWGAGNTIYF. The whole variable domain, remainder taken from reference TRBV12-5 and TRBJ1-3, is DARVTQTPRHKVTEMGQEVTMRCQPILGHNTVFWYRQTMMQGLELLAYFRNRAPLDDSGMPKDRFSAEMPDATLATLKIQPSEPRDSAVYFCASGLVGWGAGNTIYFGEGSWLTVV.